Below are 15 T cell receptor beta chains sequenced from a single sample in a study of blood T cells in healthy people across ages. A second roughly 6 to 11 cycle PCR used barcoded and J-beta primers. MiXCR, run by TCRdb on the 5' RACE reads, gives a single entry per CDR3 protein. The data contain hundreds of thousands of distinct CDR3 sequences, over 40% of them singletons. Sequencing was done on a sample of blood. Every receptor here comes from a woman older than 75 in good health.

This rearrangement joins TRBV25-1 to TRBJ2-2; 9 bases fit TRBD1. In germline, CDR1 is MGHDK, CDR2 SYGVNS. Trimming at V came to 4 bases and at J to 0 bases, leaving 6 bases not matched to a gene. The CDR3 sequence is 17 residues long. This CDR3 is CASSAPTGGPNTGELFF. CDR3 coding DNA: TGTGCCAGCAGTGCGCCTACAGGGGGCCCGAACACCGGGGAGCTGTTTTTT.

The chain carries TRBV7-3 and TRBJ2-3; D might be TRBD1 (5 bases). The CDR3 length is 18 residues. CDR1 and CDR2 (germline): SGHTA, FQGTGA. V lost 3 bases to trimming and J lost 3 bases, with 22 bases between them. CDR3 sequence reads: CASSFPRSGQGMTDTQYF. CDR3 sequence (DNA): TGTGCCAGCAGCTTCCCACGTAGTGGGCAGGGAATGACAGATACGCAGTATTTT.

This clonotype was seen just once. This chain links TRBV5-1 with TRBJ2-1, with TRBD1 matching over 7 bases. CDR1 is SGHRS, CDR2 YFSETQ, per germline. The V segment lost 0 bases and the J segment 6 bases; nucleotides outside the gene matches: 6. The CDR3 has 15 residues. The CDR3 nucleotides read TGCGCCAGCAGCTTGGTCCAGGGGGACCTCAATGAGCAGTTCTTC. This translates into CASSLVQGDLNEQFF.

The chain is built from TRBV7-9 and TRBJ2-2; unclear D gene. The V end was cut by 1 base, the J end by 8 bases, with 23 bases between. Germline CDR1 SEHNR, CDR2 FQNEAQ (reference sequence). CDR3 length equals 18 residues. The CDR3 loop reads CASSLVTWSVRGTGELFF. The CDR3 DNA sequence: TGTGCCAGCAGCTTAGTTACGTGGTCTGTGCGTGGCACTGGGGAGCTGTTTTTT.

This clonotype was counted only a few times. The rearrangement joins TRBV3-1 to TRBJ2-1, with a tentative D call TRBD2 (5 bases). Per germline, CDR1 LGHDT and CDR2 YNNKEL (reference sequence). There are 14 residues in the CDR3. V lost 2 bases, J lost 9 bases, and 14 bases lay in between. The CDR3 region has the DNA TGTGCCAGCAGCCAACTAGCTAAAGAAACTGAGCAGTTCTTC. Translated, it gives CASSQLAKETEQFF.

This clonotype has at least ten counts. The rearrangement joins TRBV10-3 to TRBJ2-1, with D perhaps TRBD2 (6 bases). V was clipped by 7 bases and J by 8 bases, with 18 bases between them. This CDR3 comprises 14 residues. Germline V lookup: CDR1 ENHRY, CDR2 SYGVKD. The CDR3 loop is CAITQTRDRYEQFF. In DNA, the CDR3 is TGTGCCATCACCCAGACTAGGGATAGGTATGAGCAGTTCTTC.

This rearrangement joins TRBV20-1 to TRBJ1-2; tentatively, D is TRBD1 (6 bases). Deletions cut 5 bases from V and 0 bases from J, with 10 bases between. Germline values: CDR1 DFQATT, CDR2 SNEGSKA (reference sequence). CDR3 length: 13 residues. In DNA form, the CDR3 reads TGCAGTGCTTGGGACAAAACTAACTATGGCTACACCTTC. Amino acids: CSAWDKTNYGYTF.

The chain recombines TRBV10-3 with TRBJ1-2; possible D gene TRBD1, 6 bases. Germline-derived CDR1 and CDR2 are ENHRY and SYGVKD. The CDR3 totals 15 residues. V was clipped by 5 bases and J by 0 bases, with 13 bases between them. Here the CDR3 reads CAISTGQASNYGYTF. The CDR3 nucleotides read TGTGCCATCAGTACGGGACAAGCTTCTAACTATGGCTACACCTTC.

This clonotype was observed a handful of times. The chain couples TRBV29-1 to TRBJ2-1; D gene uncertain. V was cut by 7 bases and J by 6 bases, with 13 bases left in between. Germline lookup yields CDR1 SQVTM and CDR2 ANQGSEA. This CDR3 contains 12 residues. The CDR3 DNA follows: TGCAGCGCTTTCACGGCCAGCAATGAGCAGTTCTTC. Translating gives CSAFTASNEQFF.

Notes on this clonotype: The junction shows a germline mismatch at one end, possibly a read error. The chain uses TRBV5-5 and TRBJ1-5; tentatively, D is TRBD1 (6 bases). The CDR3 is 14 residues long. Germline loops: CDR1 SGHKS, CDR2 YYEKEE (reference sequence). The CDR3 DNA follows: TGTGCCAGCAGCACAGGGTTGGGCAAGCAGCCCCAGCATTTT. Protein product: CASSTGLGKQPQHF.

This clonotype appeared many times. V usage is TRBV2 and J usage is TRBJ2-7; D is possibly TRBD2 (6 bases). The CDR3 spans 12 residues. The germline V and J ends were trimmed by 6 bases and 3 bases, with 9 bases remaining between them. CDR1 and CDR2 from the germline V gene are SNHLY and FYNNEI. The CDR3, as DNA: TGTGCCAGCAGGGTAGCGGACTACGAGCAGTACTTC. Translating gives CASRVADYEQYF.

This clonotype turned up a few times. The chain joins TRBV5-1 to TRBJ2-5; D could derive from TRBD1 or TRBD2 (5 bases each). The ends were cut back, 4 bases at V and 4 bases at J, with 14 bases in the middle. This CDR3 comprises 14 residues. Per the germline V gene, CDR1 is SGHRS and CDR2 is YFSETQ. CDR3 in DNA: TGCGCCAGCAGCCTTATGAGGGGCTCAGAGACCCAGTACTTC. It specifies CASSLMRGSETQYF. The whole variable domain, filled in from reference TRBV5-1 and TRBJ2-5, reads KAGVTQTPRYLIKTRGQQVTLSCSPISGHRSVSWYQQTPGQGLQFLFEYFSETQRNKGNFPGRFSGRQFSNSRSEMNVSTLELGDSALYLCASSLMRGSETQYFGPGTRLLVL.

This clonotype occurred a few times. V and J are TRBV28 and TRBJ2-1; no clear D. The germline V gene has CDR1 MDHEN and CDR2 SYDVKM. The CDR3 is 11 residues long. V was cut by 7 bases and J by 8 bases, with 9 bases left in between. The CDR3 protein is CASTNRYEQFF. Here the CDR3 DNA reads TGTGCCAGCACAAACCGCTATGAGCAGTTCTTC.

This clonotype has at least ten counts. The chain carries TRBV7-9 and TRBJ2-1; the match to TRBD2 covers 9 bases. The V and J ends lost 1 base and 8 bases, in that order; junction bases with no gene match: 6. CDR1 and CDR2 (germline): SEHNR, FQNEAQ (reference sequence). The CDR3 is 15 amino acids. The CDR3 DNA reads TGTGCCAGCAGCTTAGAAGGCGGGAGGGCCGATGAGCAGTTCTTC. This sequence encodes CASSLEGGRADEQFF.

This clonotype was seen only once. The gene calls are TRBV9 and TRBJ2-5; 8 positions match TRBD2. TRBJ2-7 matches the DNA end more closely, so the J call is doubtful. Germline V gene data show CDR1 as SGDLS and CDR2 as YYNGEE. This CDR3 comprises 14 residues. This CDR3 reads CASSASGSRREQYF. The CDR3 DNA is TGTGCCAGCAGCGCCAGCGGGAGTAGGCGCGAGCAGTACTTC.